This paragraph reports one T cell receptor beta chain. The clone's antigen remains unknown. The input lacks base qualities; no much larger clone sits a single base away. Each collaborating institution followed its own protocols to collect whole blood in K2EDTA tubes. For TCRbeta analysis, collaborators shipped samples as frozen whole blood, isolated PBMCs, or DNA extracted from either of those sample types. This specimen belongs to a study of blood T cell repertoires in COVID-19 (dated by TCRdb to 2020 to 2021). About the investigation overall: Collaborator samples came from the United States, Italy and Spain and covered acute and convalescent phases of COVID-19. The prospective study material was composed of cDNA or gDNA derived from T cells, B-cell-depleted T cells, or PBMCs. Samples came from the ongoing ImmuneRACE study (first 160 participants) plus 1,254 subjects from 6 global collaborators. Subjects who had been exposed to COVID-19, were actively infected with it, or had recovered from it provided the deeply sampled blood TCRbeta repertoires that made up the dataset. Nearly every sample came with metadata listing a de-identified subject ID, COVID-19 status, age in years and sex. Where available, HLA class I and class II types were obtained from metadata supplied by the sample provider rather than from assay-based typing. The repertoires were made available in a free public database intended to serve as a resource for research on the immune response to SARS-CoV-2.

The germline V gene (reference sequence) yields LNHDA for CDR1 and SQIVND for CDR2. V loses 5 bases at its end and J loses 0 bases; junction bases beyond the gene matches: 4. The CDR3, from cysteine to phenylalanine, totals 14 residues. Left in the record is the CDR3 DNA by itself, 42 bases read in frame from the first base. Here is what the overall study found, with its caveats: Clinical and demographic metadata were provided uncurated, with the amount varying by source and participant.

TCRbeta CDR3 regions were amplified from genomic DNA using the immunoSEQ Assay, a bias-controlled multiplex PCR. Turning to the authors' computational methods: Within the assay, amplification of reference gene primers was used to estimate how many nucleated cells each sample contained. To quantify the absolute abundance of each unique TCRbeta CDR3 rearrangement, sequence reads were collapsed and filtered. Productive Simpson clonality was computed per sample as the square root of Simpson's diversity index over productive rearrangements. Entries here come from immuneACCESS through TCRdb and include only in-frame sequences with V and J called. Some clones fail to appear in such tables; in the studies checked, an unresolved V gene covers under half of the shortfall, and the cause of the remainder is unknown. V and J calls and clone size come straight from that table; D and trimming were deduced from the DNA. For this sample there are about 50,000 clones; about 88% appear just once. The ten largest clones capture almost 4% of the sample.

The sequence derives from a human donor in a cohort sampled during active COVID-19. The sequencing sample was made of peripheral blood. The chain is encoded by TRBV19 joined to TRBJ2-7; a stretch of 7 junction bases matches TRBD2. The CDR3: CASSGEGPSYEQYF. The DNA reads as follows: TGTGCCAGTAGTGGGGAGGGCCCCTCCTACGAGCAGTACTTC.